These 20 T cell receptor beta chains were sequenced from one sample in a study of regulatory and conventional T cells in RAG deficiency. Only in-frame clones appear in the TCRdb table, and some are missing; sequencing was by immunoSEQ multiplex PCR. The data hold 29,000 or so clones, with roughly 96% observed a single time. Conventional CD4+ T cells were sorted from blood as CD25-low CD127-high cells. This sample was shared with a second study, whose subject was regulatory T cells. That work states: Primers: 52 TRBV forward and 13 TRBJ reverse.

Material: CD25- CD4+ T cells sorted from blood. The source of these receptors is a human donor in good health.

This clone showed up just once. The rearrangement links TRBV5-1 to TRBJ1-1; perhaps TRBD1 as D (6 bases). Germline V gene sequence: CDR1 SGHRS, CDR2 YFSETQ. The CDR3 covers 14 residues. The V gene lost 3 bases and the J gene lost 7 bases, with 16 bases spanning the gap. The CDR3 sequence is CASSSYGGAVEAFF. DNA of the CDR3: TGCGCCAGCAGCTCCTATGGGGGCGCTGTTGAAGCTTTCTTT. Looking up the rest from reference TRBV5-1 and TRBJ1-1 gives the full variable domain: KAGVTQTPRYLIKTRGQQVTLSCSPISGHRSVSWYQQTPGQGLQFLFEYFSETQRNKGNFPGRFSGRQFSNSRSEMNVSTLELGDSALYLCASSSYGGAVEAFFGQGTRLTVV.

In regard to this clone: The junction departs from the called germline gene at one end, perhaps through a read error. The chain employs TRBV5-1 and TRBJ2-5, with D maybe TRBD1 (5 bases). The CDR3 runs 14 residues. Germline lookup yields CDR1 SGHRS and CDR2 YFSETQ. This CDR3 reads CASCLWQGVETQYF. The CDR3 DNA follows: TGCGCCAGCTGCTTGTGGCAGGGCGTTGAGACCCAGTACTTC.

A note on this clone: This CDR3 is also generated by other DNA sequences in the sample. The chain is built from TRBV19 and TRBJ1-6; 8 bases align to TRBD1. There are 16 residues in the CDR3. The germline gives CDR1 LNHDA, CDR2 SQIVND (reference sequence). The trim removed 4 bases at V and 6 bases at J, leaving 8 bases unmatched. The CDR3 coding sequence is TGTGCCAGTAGTACAGGACAGGGACGGGGTAATTCACCCCTCCACTTT. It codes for CASSTGQGRGNSPLHF.

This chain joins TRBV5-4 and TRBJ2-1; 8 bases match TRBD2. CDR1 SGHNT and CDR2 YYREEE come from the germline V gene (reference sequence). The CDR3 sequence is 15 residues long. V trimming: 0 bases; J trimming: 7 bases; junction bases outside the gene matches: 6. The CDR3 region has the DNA TGTGCCAGCAGCTTGGGCGGGGGGCCCCCTAATGAGCAGTTCTTC. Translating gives CASSLGGGPPNEQFF.

This CDR3 reads CASSEPNPYRVHNQPQHF. As DNA, the CDR3 is TGTGCCAGCAGTGAACCAAACCCGTACAGGGTCCACAATCAGCCCCAGCATTTT. J is TRBJ1-5 and V is TRBV6-1; D might be TRBD1 (6 bases). Trimming pared 2 bases from V and 3 bases from J, leaving 20 bases between. The CDR3 covers 18 residues. Germline lookup yields CDR1 MNHNS and CDR2 SASEGT.

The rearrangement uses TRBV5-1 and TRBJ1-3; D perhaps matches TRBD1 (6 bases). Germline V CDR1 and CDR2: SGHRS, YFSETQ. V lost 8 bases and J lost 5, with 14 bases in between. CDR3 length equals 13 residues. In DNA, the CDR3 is TGCGCCAGTACGACAGGACAACGAAACACCATATATTTT. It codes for CASTTGQRNTIYF.

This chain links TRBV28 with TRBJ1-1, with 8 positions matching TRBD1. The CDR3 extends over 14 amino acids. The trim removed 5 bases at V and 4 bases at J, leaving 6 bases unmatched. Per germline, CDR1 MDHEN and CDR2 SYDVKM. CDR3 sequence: CASSLQGAPTEAFF. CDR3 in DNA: TGTGCCAGCAGTCTTCAGGGGGCGCCCACTGAAGCTTTCTTT.

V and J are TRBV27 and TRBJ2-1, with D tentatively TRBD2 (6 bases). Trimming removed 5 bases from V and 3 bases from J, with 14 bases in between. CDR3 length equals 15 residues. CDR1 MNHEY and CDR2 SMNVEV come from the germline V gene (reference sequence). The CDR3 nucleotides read TGTGCCAGCAGTACCACGGGAGTAAACTACAATGAGCAGTTCTTC. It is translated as CASSTTGVNYNEQFF.

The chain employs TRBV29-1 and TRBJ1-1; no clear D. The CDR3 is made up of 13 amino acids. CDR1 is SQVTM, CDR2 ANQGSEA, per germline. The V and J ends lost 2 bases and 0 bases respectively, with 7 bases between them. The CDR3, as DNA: TGCAGCGTTGAAAAGAGCATGAACACTGAAGCTTTCTTT. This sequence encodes CSVEKSMNTEAFF.

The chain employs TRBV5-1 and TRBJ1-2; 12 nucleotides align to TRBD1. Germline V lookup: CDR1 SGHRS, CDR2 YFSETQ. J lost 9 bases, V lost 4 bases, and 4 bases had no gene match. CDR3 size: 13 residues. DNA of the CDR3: TGCGCCAGCAGCCCGGGACAGGGGGCGAGCTACACCTTC. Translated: CASSPGQGASYTF.

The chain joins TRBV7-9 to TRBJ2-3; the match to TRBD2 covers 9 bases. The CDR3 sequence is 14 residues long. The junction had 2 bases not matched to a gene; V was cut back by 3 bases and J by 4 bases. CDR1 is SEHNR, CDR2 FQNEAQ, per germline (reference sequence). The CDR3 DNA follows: TGTGCCAGCAGCTTGGGACTAGCCCCAGATACGCAGTATTTT. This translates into CASSLGLAPDTQYF.

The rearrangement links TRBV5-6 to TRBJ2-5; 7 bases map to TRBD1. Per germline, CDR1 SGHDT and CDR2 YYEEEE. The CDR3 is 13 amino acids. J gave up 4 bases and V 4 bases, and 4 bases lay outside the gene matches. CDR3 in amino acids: CASSQTGIETQYF. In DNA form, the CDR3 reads TGTGCCAGCAGCCAGACAGGGATAGAGACCCAGTACTTC.

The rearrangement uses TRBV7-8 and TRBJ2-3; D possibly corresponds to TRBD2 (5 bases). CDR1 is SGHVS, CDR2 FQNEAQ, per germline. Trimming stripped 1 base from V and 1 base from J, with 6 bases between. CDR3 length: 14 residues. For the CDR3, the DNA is TGTGCCAGCAGCTTAGACGGGGGCACAGATACGCAGTATTTT. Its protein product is CASSLDGGTDTQYF.

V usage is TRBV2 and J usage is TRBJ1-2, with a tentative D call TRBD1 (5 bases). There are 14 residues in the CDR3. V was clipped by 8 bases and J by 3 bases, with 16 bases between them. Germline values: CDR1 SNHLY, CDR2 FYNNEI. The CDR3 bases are TGTGCCAGCTCCGACAGTCTGGTTGACTATGGCTACACCTTC. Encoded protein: CASSDSLVDYGYTF.

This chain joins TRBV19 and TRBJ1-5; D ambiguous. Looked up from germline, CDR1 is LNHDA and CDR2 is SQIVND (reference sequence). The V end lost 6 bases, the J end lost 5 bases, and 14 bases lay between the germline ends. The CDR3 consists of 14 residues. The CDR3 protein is CASRAGPYYQPQHF. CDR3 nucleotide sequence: TGTGCCAGTAGGGCTGGGCCTTATTATCAGCCCCAGCATTTT.

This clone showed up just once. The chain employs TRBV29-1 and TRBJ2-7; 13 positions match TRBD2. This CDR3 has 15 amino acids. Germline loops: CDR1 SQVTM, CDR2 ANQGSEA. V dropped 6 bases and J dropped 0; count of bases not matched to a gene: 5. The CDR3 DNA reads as TGCAGCGTCGAGGGGACTAGCGGGACCTCCTACGAGCAGTACTTC. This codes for CSVEGTSGTSYEQYF.

Written as DNA, the CDR3 is TGTGCCAGCAGTTCAGGGTACCCGAACACTGAAGCTTTCTTT. The encoded protein is CASSSGYPNTEAFF. The chain couples TRBV6-5 to TRBJ1-1; maybe TRBD1 (5 bases). Deletions cut 4 bases from V and 1 base from J, with 10 bases between. Germline V CDR1 and CDR2: MNHEY, SVGAGI. There are 14 residues in the CDR3.

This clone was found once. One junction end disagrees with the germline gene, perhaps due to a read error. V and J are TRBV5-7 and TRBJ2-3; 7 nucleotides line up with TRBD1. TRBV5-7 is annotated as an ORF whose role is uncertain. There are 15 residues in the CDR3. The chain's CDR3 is CASSIREQTGTVRRF. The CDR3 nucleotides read TGTGCCAGCAGCATCAGGGAGCAAACCGGGACAGTCCGTCGCTTT.

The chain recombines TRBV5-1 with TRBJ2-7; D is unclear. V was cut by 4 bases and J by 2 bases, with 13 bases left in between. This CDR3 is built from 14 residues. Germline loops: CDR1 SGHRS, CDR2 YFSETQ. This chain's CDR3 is CASSADTRTYEQYF. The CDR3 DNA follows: TGCGCCAGCAGCGCTGACACCAGGACCTACGAGCAGTACTTC.

The CDR3 DNA reads TGTGCCAGCTCACCCACTAGCGGGGGCTGGCGGAATACGCAGTATTTT. Its translation is CASSPTSGGWRNTQYF. The chain carries TRBV18 and TRBJ2-3, with 11 nucleotides matching TRBD2. After removal of 3 bases from V and 7 bases from J, the junction contained 9 bases not matched to a gene. From germline, CDR1 is KGHSH and CDR2 LQKENI. The CDR3 loop spans 16 amino acids.